These T cell receptor beta chains were read from a single sample in a study of shared clonotypes between healthy human individuals. Sequencing was performed with immunoSEQ multiplex PCR; in TCRdb, only in-frame clones are kept and a portion is missing. The top ten clones hold about 10% of a sample with some 300,000 clones, around 67% of them seen once. Sequencing used memory CD4+ T cells sorted from blood. Receptors originate from a man aged 25 to 40 in good health. CDR3s include the opening cysteine and the closing phenylalanine or tryptophan. D genes are given only for firm matches. Rows may omit the clone size; those that give it use once, few, many or a size class.

v_gene	d_gene	j_gene	abundance	CDR3nt	CDR3aa
TRBV5-1	NA	TRBJ1-4	NA	TGCGCCAGCAGCTTGGAAGGCTCAGGGACCCGATCTTCAGAAAAACTGTTTTTT	CASSLEGSGTRSSEKLFF
TRBV30	TRBD1	TRBJ1-2	NA	TGTGCCATACGGACAGGGAATTCGAGGGGCTACACCTTC	CAIRTGNSRGYTF
TRBV5-1	NA	TRBJ2-1	NA	TGCGCCAGCAGCGACTATAGCGGAAGCTCCTACAATGAGCAGTTCTTC	CASSDYSGSSYNEQFF
TRBV19	NA	TRBJ1-4	once	TGTGCCAGTAGTAGGGGGCTTGAGGAAAAACTGTTTTTT	CASSRGLEEKLFF
TRBV10-3	NA	TRBJ2-1	NA	TGTGCCATCCGGTCTGATCAGCGGGACAATGAGCAGTTCTTC	CAIRSDQRDNEQFF
TRBV29-1	NA	TRBJ2-5	NA	TGCAGCGTTGAGCAGGGAGGTTGGGAGACCCAGTACTTC	CSVEQGGWETQYF
TRBV5-1	NA	TRBJ2-7	NA	TGCGCCAGCAGCTTGGAGGGGTGGGAGCAGTACTTC	CASSLEGWEQYF
TRBV2	NA	TRBJ2-2	NA	TGTGCCAGCAAGGTGAACTTGAACACCGGGGAGCTGTTTTTT	CASKVNLNTGELFF
TRBV19	TRBD1	TRBJ1-5	NA	TGTGCCAGTAACTCAGGGGGAATAAATCAGCCCCAGCATTTT	CASNSGGINQPQHF
TRBV7-9	TRBD1	TRBJ1-2	few	TGTGCCAGCAGCTTAGATTCCACGGGACAGGACTATGGCTACACCTTC	CASSLDSTGQDYGYTF
TRBV7-9	NA	TRBJ2-1	NA	TGTGCCGCGTCCTTAAACTCCTACAATGAGCAGTTCTTC	CAASLNSYNEQFF
TRBV6-1	NA	TRBJ1-5	NA	TGTGCCAGCAGTGCGATCGAGAATCAGCCCCAGCATTTT	CASSAIENQPQHF
TRBV2	NA	TRBJ1-1	NA	TGTGCCAGCAGCCCAGTGGTGGGCACTGAAGCTTTCTTT	CASSPVVGTEAFF
TRBV7-2	NA	TRBJ2-7	few	TGTGCCAGCAGCTTAGGTCGGCGGGCTAGCGCCTACGAGCAGTACTTC	CASSLGRRASAYEQYF
TRBV28	NA	TRBJ1-2	NA	TGTGCCACGAATGAGGGGGGCTACACCTTC	CATNEGGYTF
TRBV4-1	NA	TRBJ1-1	NA	TGCGCCAGCAGCCTCGATATATTCTCGGCGAACACTGAAGCTTTCTTT	CASSLDIFSANTEAFF
TRBV5-4	NA	TRBJ1-4	NA	TGTGCCAGCAGCTTGGCTGGGGGAAGTCGTGAAAAACTGTTTTTT	CASSLAGGSREKLFF
TRBV2	TRBD1	TRBJ1-5	few	TGTGCCAGCAAATTGGACAGGGGAAATCAGCCCCAGCATTTT	CASKLDRGNQPQHF
TRBV28	TRBD2	TRBJ2-5	NA	TGTGCCAGCAGCCCTTTCGCGGGAGGGTGGACCCAGTACTTC	CASSPFAGGWTQYF
TRBV28	TRBD1	TRBJ1-2	NA	TGTGCCAGCAGCTCACCCGACAGGGGTAACTATGGCTACACCTTC	CASSSPDRGNYGYTF
TRBV5-1	NA	TRBJ2-5	NA	TGCGCCAGCAGCTCTGGGACACCCACTGGGGAGACCCAGTACTTC	CASSSGTPTGETQYF
TRBV10-2	NA	TRBJ2-5	many	TGCGCCAGCAGTGTGGCCGTGCTAGGAACCCAGTACTTC	CASSVAVLGTQYF